The clone carrying this T cell receptor beta chain was recorded a few times. The CDR3 is 13 amino acids. Trimming cost V 2 bases and J 4 bases, with 8 bases left between them. Germline CDR1 SGHTA, CDR2 FQGNSA. The data derive from a study of T cells in Graves' hyperthyroidism and ophthalmopathy. From RNA transcripts, TCR beta CDR3 regions were amplified. The HTBI set primed first-round TCR CDR3 RT-PCR. TCRdb reprocessed the multiplex PCR reads via MiXCR and lists one record per CDR3 protein. The sample has hundreds of thousands of distinct CDR3 sequences; approximately 24% are singletons. Material for sequencing was blood. The receptor was isolated from a woman aged 30 to 39 with Graves' ophthalmopathy. The chain joins TRBV7-2 to TRBJ2-5; D ambiguous. The CDR3 DNA reads as TGTGCCAGCAGCTTAAATCCCAGAGAGACCCAGTACTTC. Translated: CASSLNPRETQYF.